The sequence of this T cell receptor beta chain was determined in a study of shared clonotypes between healthy human individuals. Study observations and caveats: With few donors, the genetic and exposure-history diversity represented was limited.

This table comes from immunoSEQ multiplex PCR, and its TCRdb copy is limited to in-frame clones, with some not included. The sample lists 2 million to 2.5 million clones, approximately 93% occurring once. Concerning this clone: No antigen is known for it. This sample includes further DNA sequences coding for the same CDR3.

CDR1 and CDR2 (germline): SGHRS, YFSETQ. V lost 2 bases and J lost 0, with 15 bases in between. The CDR3 is 18 residues long. The receptor was isolated from a man aged 18 to 30 in good health. Some clones in this sample may be carry-over from other donors' samples. The sequenced material came from naive CD4+ T cells from PBMCs. Specified subset: CD45RA+ positively selected. The chain joins TRBV5-1 to TRBJ2-6; either TRBD1 or TRBD2 may supply D (6 bases each). The CDR3 coding sequence is TGCGCCAGCAGCTTAGGGGGGACCGTTAGCTCTGGGGCCAACGTCCTGACTTTC. Protein sequence: CASSLGGTVSSGANVLTF.